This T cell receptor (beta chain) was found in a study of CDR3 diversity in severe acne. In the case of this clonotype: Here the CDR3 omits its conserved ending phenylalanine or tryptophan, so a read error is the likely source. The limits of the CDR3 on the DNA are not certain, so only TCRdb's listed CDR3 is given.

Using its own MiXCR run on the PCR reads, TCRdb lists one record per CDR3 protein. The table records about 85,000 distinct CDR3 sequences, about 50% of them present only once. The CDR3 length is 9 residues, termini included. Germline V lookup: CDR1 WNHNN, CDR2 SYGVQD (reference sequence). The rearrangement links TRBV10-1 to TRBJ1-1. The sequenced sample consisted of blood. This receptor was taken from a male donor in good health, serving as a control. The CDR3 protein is CASSESAGI.